This is a list of T cell receptor beta chains from one sample in a study of regulatory T cells in long-lasting Graves disease. TCRdb processed the multiplex PCR reads anew with MiXCR; each CDR3 protein has one entry. The sample includes 400,000 to 500,000 distinct CDR3 sequences, about 16% seen only once; the top ten take 23%. These sequences were also reported in another study, on T cells in Graves' hyperthyroidism and ophthalmopathy.

Sequencing was performed on peripheral blood mononuclear cells (PBMCs), taken at new diagnosis, from a patient treated with antithyroid drugs. These receptor sequences come from a young woman with Graves disease. Each CDR3 is given with its conserved first and last residue. A D gene is named only where the DNA matches it firmly. Clone size is shown for a subset of rows, as once, few, many or a class of expanded clone.

J gene,clone size,D gene,V gene,CDR3 DNA,CDR3 protein
TRBJ2-1,few,NA,TRBV7-8,TGTGCCAGCAGCTTAGCGGGTCCCAGCAGATTCCCCAATGAGCAGTTCTTC,CASSLAGPSRFPNEQFF
TRBJ1-2,many,NA,TRBV28,TGTGCCAGCAGTTTGCGGTTCTATGGCTACACCTTC,CASSLRFYGYTF
TRBJ2-1,many,TRBD1,TRBV20-1,TGCAGTGCTAGGCGACAAACAGGGGCCAATGAGCAGTTCTTC,CSARRQTGANEQFF
TRBJ1-2,many,NA,TRBV6-1,TGTGCCAGCAGTACCCTGGGGTATGGCTACACCTTC,CASSTLGYGYTF
TRBJ1-5,few,NA,TRBV28,TGTGCCAGCAGTTTTAAGGGGAGGCGCGGGCAGCCCCAGCATTTT,CASSFKGRRGQPQHF
TRBJ1-2,many,TRBD1,TRBV3-1,TGTGCCAGCAGCCGGGGGACAGGGGACTATGGCTACACCTTC,CASSRGTGDYGYTF
TRBJ2-5,many,NA,TRBV28,TGTGCCAGCATGACGTCAGGTGAAGAAGAGACCCAGTACTTC,CASMTSGEEETQYF
TRBJ2-3,NA,TRBD2,TRBV28,TGTGCCAGCAGCTCTCGACTAGCGGGGTCGGATACGCAGTATTTT,CASSSRLAGSDTQYF
TRBJ1-4,NA,NA,TRBV10-3,TGTGCCATCGGATCGCGGGGGGGGACAACTAATGAAAAACTGTTTTTT,CAIGSRGGTTNEKLFF
TRBJ2-3,few,NA,TRBV29-1,TGCAGCGTTGAAGGTAACAGGGCCACAGATACGCAGTATTTT,CSVEGNRATDTQYF
TRBJ2-3,NA,NA,TRBV9,TGTGCCAGCAGCGTAGAGCCCGGAAGGGGCACAGATACGCAGTATTTT,CASSVEPGRGTDTQYF
TRBJ1-2,many,TRBD1,TRBV2,TGTGCCAGCAGTGGGGGGACAGGGTACTATGGCTACACCTTC,CASSGGTGYYGYTF
TRBJ1-2,few,NA,TRBV4-1,TGCGCCAGCAGCCGTGCCACAGAGGCGGGGGGCTATGGCTACACCTTC,CASSRATEAGGYGYTF
TRBJ1-1,many,NA,TRBV30,TGTGCCCTTTCGCTTAGACGGGACACTGAAGCTTTCTTT,CALSLRRDTEAFF
TRBJ2-3,NA,NA,TRBV10-3,TGTGCCATCAGTGAGCTACAGGGATTAAGCACAGATACGCAGTATTTT,CAISELQGLSTDTQYF
TRBJ2-1,NA,TRBD1,TRBV9,TGTGCCAGCAGCGCCACAGGGGACGGCTCCTACAATGAGCAGTTCTTC,CASSATGDGSYNEQFF
TRBJ2-3,NA,TRBD2,TRBV3-1,TGTGCCAGCAGCCAAGGGGTAGGACTAGCGGGAGGAACAGATACGCAGTATTTT,CASSQGVGLAGGTDTQYF
TRBJ2-3,few,TRBD1,TRBV20-1,TGCAGTGCGCTACGACAGGGAAGGGGCACAGATACGCAGTATTTT,CSALRQGRGTDTQYF
TRBJ2-1,many,TRBD2,TRBV18,TGTGCCAGCTCACTAAGCGGGATGTCAGGCGAGCAGTTCTTC,CASSLSGMSGEQFF
TRBJ2-7,few,TRBD2,TRBV6-2/TRBV6-3,TGTGCCAGCAGTTACAATGCCGGGGAGGGCGAGCAGTACTTC,CASSYNAGEGEQYF
TRBJ2-1,many,TRBD2,TRBV5-1,TGCGCCAGCAGCTCCTCGACTAGCGGGACTAGGTTCTTC,CASSSSTSGTRFF
TRBJ1-5,many,TRBD1,TRBV12-3/TRBV12-4,TGTGCCAGCAGTTCCAACCGACAGGGCTATCAGCCCCAGCATTTT,CASSSNRQGYQPQHF